This TCR beta chain came from a study of T cell repertoires in cytomegalovirus infection. The CDR3 is made up of 15 amino acids. Germline V gene sequence: CDR1 SEHNR, CDR2 FQNEAQ (reference sequence). V was pared by 6 bases and J by 2 bases, with 5 bases of the junction left unmatched. The table lists this clonotype with many counts. TCRdb fed the reads into MiXCR, producing one record per CDR3 protein. This sample carries nearly 650,000 distinct CDR3 sequences, less than 25% of them seen once, and the ten largest clones take approximately 8.2%. This sequence joins TRBV7-9 and TRBJ2-1; 9 bases line up with TRBD1. The source is a human donor in good health (CMV status not recorded). Some clones in this sample may be carry-over from other donors' samples. Sequences were obtained from CD8+ T cells from PBMCs. The CDR3 reads CASRTGTGTYNEQFF. The CDR3 DNA reads as TGTGCCAGCAGAACCGGGACAGGGACCTACAATGAGCAGTTCTTC.